The clone carrying this T cell receptor beta chain was counted a few times. This CDR3 is 14 amino acids long. Trimming cost V 7 bases and J 4 bases, with 16 bases left between them. CDR1 SNHLY and CDR2 FYNNEI come from the germline V gene. Using its own MiXCR run on the 5' RACE reads, TCRdb lists one record per CDR3 protein. The table shows approximately 150,000 distinct CDR3 sequences, with around 13% occurring only once. This entry belongs to a study of T-cell memory formation after mild COVID-19. This sequence originates from a young man who had mild COVID-19 (a few samples of this study predate the infection). Cell type and time point are not known. Sequenced: PBMCs or a T cell subset sorted from them (not recorded which). This chain connects TRBV2 to TRBJ2-5; D is unresolved. Here the CDR3 reads CASNTGTGRETQYF. DNA of the CDR3: TGTGCCAGCAATACCGGAACTGGTCGAGAGACCCAGTACTTC. The entire variable domain, with the rest obtained from reference TRBV2 and TRBJ2-5, is as follows: EPEVTQTPSHQVTQMGQEVILRCVPISNHLYFYWYRQILGQKVEFLVSFYNNEISEKSEIFDDQFSVERPDGSNFTLKIRSTKLEDSAMYFCASNTGTGRETQYFGPGTRLLVL.